This is a list of T cell receptor beta chains from one sample in a study of identifying expanded T cells in peripheral blood. TCRdb's copy holds only in-frame clones and misses some; the assay was immunoSEQ multiplex PCR. The table has roughly 86,000 clones, roughly 85% seen once. The sequenced material came from blood. Source of these receptors: a person aged 18 to 70 in good health. Each CDR3 is given with its conserved first and last residue. A D gene is named only where the DNA matches it firmly. For some rows the clone size is stated as once, few or many, or as a class when expanded; others skip it.

CDR3aa	CDR3nt	abundance	d_gene	j_gene	len	v_gene
CASTADGFPSGANVLTF	TGTGCCAGTACCGCTGACGGCTTCCCCTCTGGGGCCAACGTCCTGACTTTC	-	-	TRBJ2-6	17	TRBV19
CASRLAGTGIEKLFF	TGTGCCAGCAGACTCGCCGGGACAGGGATTGAAAAACTGTTTTTT	-	TRBD1	TRBJ1-4	15	TRBV7-2
CASRPWESSTDTQYF	TGTGCCAGTAGACCTTGGGAGTCTAGCACAGATACGCAGTATTTT	-	-	TRBJ2-3	15	TRBV19
CASRESRLAFF	TGTGCCAGCAGAGAGAGCAGGTTGGCTTTCTTT	once	-	TRBJ1-1	11	TRBV2
CATSRSALGTTEAFF	TGTGCCACCAGCAGATCTGCCTTAGGAACCACTGAAGCTTTCTTT	-	-	TRBJ1-1	15	TRBV15
CASSIRAEPRSSYEQYF	TGTGCCAGTAGTATTAGGGCAGAGCCAAGGAGCTCCTACGAGCAGTACTTC	-	-	TRBJ2-7	17	TRBV19
CASSAESRGRGYGYTF	TGTGCCAGCAGCGCGGAGTCCAGGGGGCGAGGGTATGGCTACACCTTC	-	TRBD1	TRBJ1-2	16	TRBV9
CASSERGHEKLFF	TGTGCCAGCAGTGAAAGGGGTCATGAAAAACTGTTTTTT	-	-	TRBJ1-4	13	TRBV2
CASHILYRVGENIQYF	TGTGCCAGTCACATTCTTTACAGGGTTGGGGAAAACATTCAGTACTTC	-	-	TRBJ2-4	16	TRBV19
CASSLGTTGRTTNEKLFF	TGTGCCAGCAGCTTAGGAACCACCGGACGTACAACTAATGAAAAACTGTTTTTT	-	-	TRBJ1-4	18	TRBV7-9
CASSDTGTQETQYF	TGTGCCAGCAGTGATACAGGTACCCAAGAGACCCAGTACTTC	-	-	TRBJ2-5	14	TRBV6-1
CASSLFSESRASEAFF	TGTGCCAGCAGCTTATTTAGTGAGTCTAGAGCCTCTGAAGCTTTCTTT	-	-	TRBJ1-1	16	TRBV7-6
CASSQDVGGDWVAKNIQYF	TGCGCCAGCAGCCAAGATGTCGGTGGGGATTGGGTAGCCAAAAACATTCAGTACTTC	-	-	TRBJ2-4	19	TRBV4-3
CASRHQGQGNTGELFF	TGTGCCAGTAGACATCAGGGGCAGGGGAACACCGGGGAGCTGTTTTTT	-	-	TRBJ2-2	16	TRBV19
CASSTGAEQYF	TGCGCCAGCAGCACAGGGGCCGAGCAGTACTTC	-	TRBD1	TRBJ2-7	11	TRBV10-2
CASSEQGNTGLAFLFF	TGTGCCAGCAGTGAACAAGGGAACACAGGTCTCGCGTTTCTGTTTTTT	-	-	TRBJ1-4	16	TRBV2
CASSFDRRGADTQYF	TGTGCCAGCAGCTTTGACAGGCGCGGGGCAGATACGCAGTATTTT	-	-	TRBJ2-3	15	TRBV13